This TCR beta chain appears in the sequencing data of a study of CD8 T cells in Susac syndrome (dated by TCRdb to between 2018 and 2020). General notes on the study: Among the sequenced Susac syndrome patients, five or six had clinically active disease and roughly 8 were in clinical remission. CD8+ T cell repertoire clonality was compared between 12 healthy donors, about 14 Susac syndrome patients and roughly 15 multiple sclerosis patients. At the time of blood withdrawal, Susac syndrome patients were either therapy-naive, taking corticosteroids (with some also receiving IVIg), or on IVIg alone. Repertoire sequencing was used to test whether CD8+ T cell activation and differentiation in Susac syndrome was antigen driven.

Sequences DFQATT (CDR1) and SNEGSKA (CDR2) are obtained from the germline V gene (reference sequence). V and J are truncated by 1 base and 8 bases respectively, leaving an intervening sequence of 14 bases. Its CDR3 holds 14 amino acids, cysteine through phenylalanine. Only the CDR3 portion is preserved as DNA: 42 bases, with reading frame beginning at the first base. What the authors observed across the whole study: The study acknowledged that relatively few individuals were included in the TCR sequencing and HLA analysis. Susac syndrome CD8+ repertoires showed clonal expansion, highest in CD8+ TEMRA cells and greater in clinically active than remitting patients. In the total CD8+ and CD8+ TEMRA repertoires, sixteen and five Susac-specific public clones, respectively, were identified.

RNA was extracted with the RNeasy kit and about 0.45 to 1 ug was reverse transcribed using random hexamers. TCR beta CDR3 regions were amplified with the immunoSEQ multiplex PCR assay covering 54 Vbeta and 13 Jbeta segments. PCR amplification bias was corrected by using a synthetic template baseline for primer optimization and computational correction. As for how the authors treated the data: Only productive sequences were kept, with reads annotated to V, D and J genes according to IMGT and analyzed in immunoSEQ Analyzer. Clonality was computed as one minus Shannon entropy normalized by log2 of the number of productive unique sequences. Public and private clones were assessed among the 100 most prevalent clones of each patient and control. Susac-specific clones were defined as absent from healthy and MS cohorts, around 970 published viral clones and other ImmuneACCESS disease sequences. TCRdb itself trimmed the public reads at Q25 with fastp, ran MiXCR and retained productive beta chains. Records with the same CDR3 protein are collapsed into one entry carrying the most frequent genes and DNA. TCRdb, rather than the study authors, made the V and J calls. This sample gives 65,000 to 100,000 distinct CDR3 sequences in total; approximately 96% of them show up just once. Together, the top ten hold roughly 0.45% of the sample.

Peripheral blood CD8+ and CD4+ T cells from healthy donors, Susac syndrome patients and multiple sclerosis patients were profiled using high-throughput TCR beta sequencing. Susac syndrome patients met recently defined diagnostic criteria for definite or probable disease. Bulk CD8+ and CD4+ T cells were purified by magnetic negative isolation, whereas CD8+ TEMRA cells were enriched by FACS. Blood was collected in EDTA tubes and processed within 24 hours, with PBMCs isolated through density gradient centrifugation. PBMCs intended for TCR sequencing were cryopreserved in liquid nitrogen and were subsequently thawed in a 37 degrees C water bath. A purity of at least 90% was achieved for sorted or isolated CD4+, CD8+ and CD8+ TEMRA cells. The table lists this clonotype with a count of one. Its cognate antigen has yet to be identified. No much larger clone is present one base from it, and per-base qualities are unavailable. A solitary read yields weak support.

Recombination linked TRBV20-1 to TRBJ1-4; the D gene identity is not certain. The specimen sequenced was CD8+ T cells from PBMCs. This clonotype was obtained from a human donor with Susac syndrome. The CDR3 reads as follows: CSARARGGVEKLFF. The sequenced DNA: TGCAGTGCTAGAGCACGAGGTGGGGTCGAAAAACTGTTTTTT.